The 25 T cell receptor beta chains reported below all come from one sample, sequenced in a study of cytomegalovirus exposure and HLA in healthy donors. 60 Vbeta and 13 Jbeta primers were used in PCR. The repertoire was sequenced with immunoSEQ multiplex PCR; TCRdb's copy has only in-frame clones and lacks some. The sample consists of 97,000 or so clones, 75% to 90% of them appearing once. Material for sequencing was PBMCs. These receptors originate from a man aged 40-49 years in good health and CMV-seronegative.

The chain has TRBV19 and TRBJ2-7, with 8 bases aligning to TRBD2. The V gene's germline CDR1 is LNHDA and CDR2 SQIVND (reference sequence). The CDR3 runs to 14 residues. Trimming cost V 1 base and J 3 bases; bases outside gene matches: 2. The CDR3, as DNA: TGTGCCAGTAGTATAGTAGCGGGGAGCTACGAGCAGTACTTC. Translation: CASSIVAGSYEQYF.

As regards this clone: The same CDR3 arises from other DNA sequences in this sample as well. V usage is TRBV5-1 and J usage is TRBJ1-5; 7 bases line up with TRBD1. The CDR3 sequence is 14 residues long. The germline V gene has CDR1 SGHRS and CDR2 YFSETQ. The J segment lost 4 bases and the V segment lost 4 bases, leaving 5 bases of the junction unmatched. The CDR3, as DNA: TGCGCCAGCAGCCTTGGGACAGTTAATCAGCCCCAGCATTTT. It is translated as CASSLGTVNQPQHF.

This clone was seen a handful of times. The CDR3 DNA reads TGTGCCACCCATCGGGGGGGCCATGGCGGGGAGCTGTTTTTT. Its translation: CATHRGGHGGELFF. The chain recombines TRBV13 with TRBJ2-2; 8 bases are shared with TRBD2. J gave up 7 bases and V 10 bases, and 11 bases lay outside the gene matches. Germline lookup yields CDR1 PRHDT and CDR2 FYEKMQ (reference sequence). This CDR3 contains 14 residues.

The rearrangement joins TRBV5-4 to TRBJ2-1, with D tentatively TRBD1 (7 bases). Germline lookup yields CDR1 SGHNT and CDR2 YYREEE (reference sequence). CDR3 size: 15 residues. With 0 bases removed from V and 4 bases from J, the gap between germline ends came to 11 bases. CDR3 coding DNA: TGTGCCAGCAGCTTGGGTCAGGGGGGTTACAATGAGCAGTTCTTC. This gives the protein CASSLGQGGYNEQFF.

The V and J genes are TRBV5-1 and TRBJ2-5, with no clear D. This CDR3 is 14 amino acids long. Looked up from germline, CDR1 is SGHRS and CDR2 is YFSETQ. V gave up 4 bases and J gave up 1 base, with 11 bases separating them. For the CDR3, the DNA is TGCGCCAGCAGCCCCGCCAGAACCCAAGAGACCCAGTACTTC. This encodes CASSPARTQETQYF.

V gene TRBV13 combines with J gene TRBJ1-2; tentative D call: TRBD1 (6 bases). The CDR3 totals 16 residues. Trimming removed 6 bases at V and 8 bases at J, with 25 bases between. The germline V gene encodes CDR1 PRHDT and CDR2 FYEKMQ (reference sequence). CDR3 amino acids: CASSINRDTRSPGYTF. Here the CDR3 DNA reads TGTGCCAGCAGTATCAACCGGGACACCCGTTCTCCGGGCTACACCTTC.

The chain employs TRBV30 and TRBJ2-3, with TRBD1 as a possible D gene (5 bases). Deletions cut 6 bases from V and 5 bases from J, with 12 bases between. Germline V CDR1 and CDR2: GTSNPN, SVGIG (reference sequence). CDR3 length: 12 residues. CDR3 nucleotides: TGTGCCTGTCCCGGGCAGGGAGATACGCAGTATTTT. Translated, it gives CACPGQGDTQYF.

The chain employs TRBV18 and TRBJ1-4; maybe TRBD1 (5 bases). Trimming removed 1 base at V and 0 bases at J, with 9 bases between. CDR3 size: 16 residues. Germline-derived CDR1 and CDR2 are KGHSH and LQKENI. The CDR3 DNA follows: TGTGCCAGCTCACCACTTCCGACAGCAACTAATGAAAAACTGTTTTTT. Amino acids: CASSPLPTATNEKLFF.

The chain links TRBV10-2 to TRBJ1-1; no reliable D call. Looked up from germline, CDR1 is WSHSY and CDR2 is SAAADI. Trimming removed 5 bases at V and 0 bases at J, with 10 bases between. The CDR3 has 14 amino acids. Written as DNA, the CDR3 is TGCGCCAGCAGTTTAACAGCTATGAACACTGAAGCTTTCTTT. Its translation: CASSLTAMNTEAFF.

This rearrangement joins TRBV7-2 to TRBJ2-2, with 10 bases identical to TRBD1. CDR1 is SGHTA, CDR2 FQGNSA, per germline. This CDR3 region has 16 residues. With V trimmed by 0 bases and J by 3 bases, 1 base remained unmatched. The CDR3 spells CASSLAGTGDTGELFF. As DNA, the CDR3 is TGTGCCAGCAGCTTAGCCGGGACAGGGGACACCGGGGAGCTGTTTTTT.

The chain is built from TRBV19 and TRBJ2-7, with TRBD2 identical over 10 bases. The CDR3 has 15 residues. Trimming removed 7 bases from V and 3 bases from J; junction bases left unmatched: 9. CDR1 is LNHDA and CDR2 is SQIVND in the germline V gene (reference sequence). CDR3 in DNA: TGTGCCAGTACTGGGTCTAGCGGGGGTTTCTACGAGCAGTACTTC. It is translated as CASTGSSGGFYEQYF.

This clone appeared a few times. The chain has TRBV4-1 and TRBJ2-3; 12 positions agree with TRBD2. Germline CDR1 reads MGHRA; CDR2 reads YSYEKL. This CDR3 spans 18 amino acids. J gave up 4 bases and V 1 base, and 9 bases lay outside the gene matches. The CDR3 DNA is TGCGCCAGCAGCCAAGGGACTAGCGGGGTACGAGGGGCAGATACGCAGTATTTT. The encoded protein is CASSQGTSGVRGADTQYF.

This clone was detected a few times. This chain joins TRBV6-1 and TRBJ2-7, with TRBD1 matching 10 bases. This CDR3 comprises 15 residues. V dropped 8 bases and J dropped 4; count of bases not matched to a gene: 11. Germline V CDR1 and CDR2: MNHNS, SASEGT. CDR3 nucleotides: TGTGCCAGCTGGGGGGACAGGGGTCGATCTTACGAGCAGTACTTC. Its protein is CASWGDRGRSYEQYF.

The rearrangement links TRBV5-6 to TRBJ2-1, with D possibly TRBD1 on 6 matching bases. Germline CDR1 and CDR2: SGHDT and YYEEEE. The CDR3 spans 15 residues. V shed 6 bases and J shed 4 bases, with 17 bases lying between them. Here the CDR3 DNA reads TGTGCCAGCAACCCGACAGGCCCAAGATACAATGAGCAGTTCTTC. Protein: CASNPTGPRYNEQFF.

The CDR3 region has the DNA TGTGCCAGCAGCGTAAACACAGGGTACGGTAATGAAAAACTGTTTTTT. Translated, it gives CASSVNTGYGNEKLFF. The V and J genes are TRBV7-9 and TRBJ1-4, with D tentatively TRBD1 (6 bases). The CDR3 loop spans 16 amino acids. Germline-derived CDR1 and CDR2 are SEHNR and FQNEAQ (reference sequence). V was clipped by 5 bases and J by 4 bases, with 17 bases between them.

This clone was seen only once. V and J are TRBV25-1 and TRBJ2-7; D unclear. V was clipped by 4 bases and J by 2 bases, with 12 bases between them. The CDR3 is made up of 14 amino acids. Germline loops: CDR1 MGHDK, CDR2 SYGVNS. CDR3: CASSVSDEAYEQYF. In DNA, the CDR3 is TGTGCCAGCAGTGTCTCGGATGAGGCCTACGAGCAGTACTTC.

This clone was counted between two and nine times. The chain has TRBV7-3 and TRBJ2-6, with 8 bases lining up with TRBD1. Per the germline V gene, CDR1 is SGHTA and CDR2 is FQGTGA. This CDR3 comprises 20 residues. Losses at the gene ends were 2 bases for V and 0 bases for J; bases not matched to a gene: 12. In DNA, the CDR3 is TGTGCCAGCAGCTTAGGGATTGGGACAGGAGTTTTCTCTGGGGCCAACGTCCTGACTTTC. Translation: CASSLGIGTGVFSGANVLTF.

The chain uses TRBV5-1 and TRBJ1-2; the D gene is possibly TRBD1 (6 bases). Trimming shortened V by 1 base and J by 6 bases, and 13 bases separated the two germline ends. CDR1 and CDR2 (germline): SGHRS, YFSETQ. The CDR3 sequence is 14 residues long. The CDR3 region has the DNA TGCGCCAGCAGCTTGACGGGGGGCTGGGATGGCTACACCTTC. Translating gives CASSLTGGWDGYTF.

This clone was seen just once. The genes are TRBV5-1 and TRBJ2-1; D may be TRBD1 (6 bases). The CDR3 sequence is 15 residues long. The ends were cut back, 0 bases at V and 0 bases at J, with 7 bases in the middle. The germline CDR1 and CDR2 sequences are SGHRS and YFSETQ. This chain's CDR3 is CASSLGGRSYNEQFF. In DNA form, the CDR3 reads TGCGCCAGCAGCTTGGGGGGGCGCTCCTACAATGAGCAGTTCTTC.

This clone was counted a single time. The chain carries TRBV19 and TRBJ2-5; TRBD1 might be the D (6 bases). CDR1 LNHDA and CDR2 SQIVND come from the germline V gene (reference sequence). V shed 4 bases and J shed 2 bases, with 8 bases lying between them. The CDR3 is made up of 13 amino acids. In DNA form, the CDR3 reads TGTGCCAGTAGTACACAGGGACAAGAGACCCAGTACTTC. Translating gives CASSTQGQETQYF.

This chain connects TRBV6-5 to TRBJ1-6; perhaps TRBD1 as D (5 bases). Germline loops: CDR1 MNHEY, CDR2 SVGAGI. Trimming removed 6 bases from V and 9 bases from J, with 12 bases in between. CDR3 length: 13 residues. The CDR3: CASRRTGGSPLHF. DNA for the CDR3: TGTGCCAGCAGGAGGACGGGGGGTTCACCCCTCCACTTT.

The J gene is TRBJ1-1, the V gene TRBV18; D remains ambiguous. Germline V gene lookup returns CDR1 KGHSH and CDR2 LQKENI. This CDR3 contains 16 residues. V dropped 3 bases and J dropped 4 bases, with 18 bases sitting between them. The CDR3 coding sequence is TGTGCCAGCTCACCCTACTCAAACGGGGTGAGCACTGAAGCTTTCTTT. It is translated as CASSPYSNGVSTEAFF.

This rearrangement joins TRBV4-3 to TRBJ2-7; 9 bases match TRBD1. CDR3 length: 10 amino acids. The ends lost 8 bases at V and 11 bases at J; junction bases unmatched: 4. CDR1 is LGHNA, CDR2 YSLEER, per germline. The CDR3 sequence: CASEDRGKYF. CDR3 nucleotides: TGCGCCAGCGAGGACAGGGGTAAGTACTTC.

This rearrangement joins TRBV2 to TRBJ2-5, with 9 bases lining up with TRBD1. Germline-derived CDR1 and CDR2 are SNHLY and FYNNEI. The length of the CDR3 is 15 residues. V dropped 7 bases and J dropped 5; count of bases not matched to a gene: 11. The CDR3 nucleotides read TGTGCCAGCAACGGGATGGGGGGGACAGGGGAGACCCAGTACTTC. This translates into CASNGMGGTGETQYF.

This chain links TRBV2 with TRBJ2-1; 13 positions match TRBD2. Germline CDR1 SNHLY, CDR2 FYNNEI. V was clipped by 5 bases and J by 4 bases; unmatched bases: 5. CDR3 size: 16 residues. CDR3 nucleotide sequence: TGTGCCAGCAGTCCGACTAGCGGGGGGCCGTACAATGAGCAGTTCTTC. Translating it yields CASSPTSGGPYNEQFF.